The present entry profiles one TCR beta chain with its context. The specificity of this receptor is unknown. No much larger clone is present one base from it, and per-base qualities are unavailable. V is shortened by 4 bases, J by 1 base, and the region joining them spans 10 bases. Measured from the cysteine to the phenylalanine, the CDR3 is 14 residues long. Kept here is only the CDR3 DNA, which spans 42 bases and is read in frame from base 1. Based on the germline V gene, the CDR1 and CDR2 sequences are SQVTM and ANQGSEA. RNA was extracted using the RNeasy kit, and about 0.5 to 1 ug of the RNA was reverse transcribed with random hexamers. The immunoSEQ multiplex PCR assay, covering 54 Vbeta and 13 Jbeta segments, was used to amplify TCR beta CDR3 regions. To correct PCR amplification bias, a synthetic template baseline was used for both primer optimization and computational correction. Turning to the authors' computational methods: Only productive sequences were kept, with reads annotated to V, D and J genes according to IMGT and analyzed in immunoSEQ Analyzer. Clonality was calculated as one minus the Shannon entropy normalized by log2 of the number of productive unique sequences. For each patient and control, public and private clones were evaluated within the 100 most prevalent clones. Susac-specific clones were defined as absent from healthy and MS cohorts, about 1,000 published viral clones and other ImmuneACCESS disease sequences. TCRdb reran the public reads through fastp at Q25 and MiXCR, keeping productive beta chains. Each entry merges the rows of one CDR3 protein and shows their most common DNA and genes. These V and J calls derive from TCRdb rather than the authors' analysis. In all, the sample holds 100,000 to 150,000 distinct CDR3 sequences, and 96% of those were seen once. The ten top clones hold about 0.14% of the sample.

These data belong to a study of CD8 T cells in Susac syndrome (dated by TCRdb to the late 2010s). Regarding the study in general: Of the Susac syndrome patients who were sequenced, over five had clinically active disease and roughly eight were in clinical remission. At the time of blood withdrawal, Susac syndrome patients were either therapy-naive, taking corticosteroids (with some also receiving IVIg), or on IVIg alone. The study used repertoire sequencing to test whether antigen drove CD8+ T cell activation and differentiation in Susac syndrome. Study-wide conclusions, independent of this receptor: The TCR sequencing and HLA analysis was acknowledged to have included a relatively small number of individuals. In the CD4+ T cell repertoire of Susac syndrome patients, clonal expansion was not detected.

Peripheral blood CD8+ and CD4+ T cells from healthy donors, Susac syndrome patients and multiple sclerosis patients were profiled using high-throughput TCR beta sequencing. Susac syndrome patients met recently defined diagnostic criteria for definite or probable disease. Bulk CD8+ and CD4+ T cells were purified magnetically by negative isolation, whereas CD8+ TEMRA cells were enriched by FACS. Blood was drawn into EDTA tubes, processed within 24 hours, and PBMCs were isolated by density gradient centrifugation. PBMCs intended for TCR sequencing were frozen in liquid nitrogen and were later thawed in a 37 degrees C water bath. The sorted or isolated CD4+, CD8+ and CD8+ TEMRA cells reached a purity of at least 90%.

Material for sequencing was CD4+ T cells from PBMCs. The sequence links TRBV29-1 to TRBJ2-2; the D gene is unclear. The source is a human donor with Susac syndrome. Read as DNA, the sequence is TGCAGCGTTGCCGCCAGCATGAACACCGGGGAGCTGTTTTTT. Its product reads: CSVAASMNTGELFF.